The 26 T cell receptor beta chains below come from one sample, sequenced in a study of shared clonotypes between healthy human individuals. Only in-frame clones appear in the TCRdb table, and some are missing; sequencing was by immunoSEQ multiplex PCR. The sample has roughly 2,500,000 clones; 93% are singletons. The specimen was naive CD4+ T cells from PBMCs. Indicated subset: CD45RA+ positively selected. The source of these receptors is a man younger than 30 in good health. Some clones in this sample may be carry-over from other donors' samples.

In its sample, this clone was seen once. The sample contains more than one DNA sequence encoding this CDR3. The rearrangement joins TRBV5-1 to TRBJ2-7, with D hard to call. Between the trimmed V and J ends, which lost 1 base and 5 bases, there was a span of 7 bases. CDR1 is SGHRS, CDR2 YFSETQ, per germline. The CDR3 spans 12 residues. The CDR3, as DNA: TGCGCCAGCAGCTTGCCTGGTGACGAGCAGTACTTC. Its translation: CASSLPGDEQYF.

The chain combines TRBV5-1 with TRBJ1-5, with 9 nucleotides matching TRBD1. CDR3 length: 17 residues. From germline, CDR1 is SGHRS and CDR2 YFSETQ. J gave up 7 bases and V 4 bases, and 15 bases lay outside the gene matches. The CDR3 is CASSPEEPGTGPQPQHF. The CDR3 nucleotides are TGCGCCAGCAGCCCTGAGGAGCCCGGGACAGGGCCCCAGCCCCAGCATTTT. Looking up the rest from reference TRBV5-1 and TRBJ1-5 gives the full variable domain: KAGVTQTPRYLIKTRGQQVTLSCSPISGHRSVSWYQQTPGQGLQFLFEYFSETQRNKGNFPGRFSGRQFSNSRSEMNVSTLELGDSALYLCASSPEEPGTGPQPQHFGDGTRLSIL.

The chain carries TRBV28 and TRBJ1-4; tentative D call: TRBD1 (5 bases). This CDR3 is built from 15 residues. V gave up 7 bases and J gave up 6 bases, with 18 bases separating them. CDR1 is MDHEN, CDR2 SYDVKM, per germline. CDR3 residues: CASTQRSGDDEKLFF. The CDR3, as DNA: TGTGCCAGCACCCAGCGGTCGGGGGACGATGAAAAACTGTTTTTT.

The chain links TRBV7-3 to TRBJ1-1; D is unresolved. V was shortened by 2 bases and J by 0 bases, with 10 bases between the two germline ends. The CDR3 runs to 15 residues. The germline CDR1 and CDR2 sequences are SGHTA and FQGTGA. CDR3 DNA sequence: TGTGCCAGCAGCTTATGGAAGGTGTTGAACACTGAAGCTTTCTTT. It codes for CASSLWKVLNTEAFF.

V usage is TRBV5-1 and J usage is TRBJ2-1, with 14 bases aligning to TRBD2. Germline assignment: CDR1 SGHRS and CDR2 YFSETQ. Trimming removed 0 bases from V and 10 bases from J; junction bases left unmatched: 9. This CDR3 is 17 amino acids long. This chain's CDR3 is CASSLAPTGLAGVEQFF. DNA of the CDR3: TGCGCCAGCAGCTTGGCTCCGACGGGACTAGCGGGAGTGGAGCAGTTCTTC.

This chain connects TRBV6-5 to TRBJ1-3; no definite D call. The CDR3 is 14 residues long. V was cut by 6 bases and J by 3 bases, with 12 bases left in between. CDR1 and CDR2 (germline): MNHEY, SVGAGI. Here the CDR3 DNA reads TGTGCCAGCAGCAAAGGAATAGGTGGAAACACCATATATTTT. Residues: CASSKGIGGNTIYF.

V gene TRBV7-9 combines with J gene TRBJ2-2; D gene uncertain. V was cut by 2 bases and J by 6 bases, with 13 bases left in between. Germline-derived CDR1 and CDR2 are SEHNR and FQNEAQ (reference sequence). CDR3 length: 15 amino acids. The CDR3 sequence is CASSLLGLSAGELFF. The CDR3 region has the DNA TGTGCCAGCAGCTTATTGGGTTTGTCCGCCGGGGAGCTGTTTTTT.

The chain recombines TRBV5-1 with TRBJ2-7; D not resolved. From germline, CDR1 is SGHRS and CDR2 YFSETQ. The CDR3 loop spans 14 amino acids. With 3 bases removed from V and 3 bases from J, the gap between germline ends came to 13 bases. The CDR3 sequence: CASSSHSPNYEQYF. The DNA for the CDR3 is TGCGCCAGCAGCTCCCACTCACCGAACTACGAGCAGTACTTC.

The table lists this clone with a few counts. The rearrangement links TRBV10-1 to TRBJ2-7; no firm D call. The CDR3 is 15 residues long. Germline V lookup: CDR1 WNHNN, CDR2 SYGVQD (reference sequence). Trimming stripped 0 bases from V and 5 bases from J, with 14 bases between. The CDR3 DNA is TGCGCCAGCAGTGAGTCTTGGGCCCAAACGGACGAGCAGTACTTC. This sequence encodes CASSESWAQTDEQYF.

This clone was counted once. The chain couples TRBV6-1 to TRBJ1-2; the match to TRBD1 covers 8 bases. The CDR3 is 12 residues long. After removal of 4 bases from V and 12 bases from J, the junction contained 7 bases not matched to a gene. CDR1 and CDR2 from the germline V gene are MNHNS and SASEGT. The CDR3 loop reads CASSGKTGANTF. Here the CDR3 DNA reads TGTGCCAGCAGTGGAAAGACAGGGGCTAACACCTTC.

This chain uses TRBV27 with TRBJ1-5; D might be TRBD1 (6 bases). V dropped 6 bases and J dropped 7 bases, with 22 bases sitting between them. The length of the CDR3 is 16 residues. CDR1 is MNHEY, CDR2 SMNVEV, per germline (reference sequence). CDR3 coding DNA: TGTGCCAGCAGCCCCAGGTCTACAGGGAAGGGGCAGCCCCAGCATTTT. Protein sequence: CASSPRSTGKGQPQHF.

V is TRBV19 and J is TRBJ1-1; 7 bases are shared with TRBD1. This CDR3 contains 14 residues. From germline, CDR1 is LNHDA and CDR2 SQIVND (reference sequence). The ends lost 0 bases at V and 7 bases at J; junction bases unmatched: 5. The CDR3 region has the DNA TGTGCCAGTAGTATAGACAGGGGGGTTAGTGAAGCTTTCTTT. Translating it yields CASSIDRGVSEAFF. Full variable domain (outside the CDR3, taken from reference TRBV19 and TRBJ1-1): DGGITQSPKYLFRKEGQNVTLSCEQNLNHDAMYWYRQDPGQGLRLIYYSQIVNDFQKGDIAEGYSVSREKKESFPLTVTSAQKNPTAFYLCASSIDRGVSEAFFGQGTRLTVV.

The table lists this clone with a count of one. The J gene is TRBJ1-1, the V gene TRBV5-1; 7 nucleotides match TRBD1. V lost 7 bases to trimming and J lost 4 bases; unmatched junction nucleotides: 16. From germline, CDR1 is SGHRS and CDR2 YFSETQ. The CDR3 totals 16 residues. Here the CDR3 reads CASGPLGGGACTEAFF. CDR3 coding DNA: TGCGCCAGCGGGCCCCTCGGAGGGGGCGCGTGCACTGAAGCTTTCTTT.

The chain carries TRBV6-4 and TRBJ1-5; D not certain. This CDR3 comprises 14 residues. The germline gives CDR1 MRHNA, CDR2 SNTAGT. V lost 4 bases to trimming and J lost 7 bases, with 14 bases between them. CDR3 sequence (DNA): TGTGCCAGCAGTGCCGAGGGCGGTGAACAGCCCCAGCATTTT. Translating gives CASSAEGGEQPQHF.

CDR3 bases: TGTGCCTCAACACGGACGGTGAACACTGAAGCTTTCTTT. The encoded protein is CASTRTVNTEAFF. The chain joins TRBV30 to TRBJ1-1; D not resolved. V lost 7 bases and J lost 0, with 12 bases in between. This CDR3 is 13 amino acids long. Germline-derived CDR1 and CDR2 are GTSNPN and SVGIG (reference sequence).

This chain uses TRBV27 with TRBJ1-2; the D gene is possibly TRBD1 (6 bases). CDR1 is MNHEY, CDR2 SMNVEV, per germline (reference sequence). The CDR3 is 14 amino acids. The V gene lost 7 bases and the J gene lost 8 bases, with 20 bases spanning the gap. The CDR3 region has the DNA TGTGCCAGCAAGGTTCCAGGGGTATCGCAGGGCTACACCTTC. This gives the protein CASKVPGVSQGYTF.

The chain recombines TRBV15 with TRBJ1-4; D is unresolved. Trimming cost V 0 bases and J 1 base, with 6 bases left between them. This CDR3 region has 15 residues. The V gene's germline CDR1 is LNHNV and CDR2 YYDKDF (reference sequence). The CDR3 spells CATSRDLVTNEKLFF. The CDR3 region has the DNA TGTGCCACCAGCAGAGATTTGGTAACTAATGAAAAACTGTTTTTT.

This clone has just one count. The CDR3: CASSLRWRDPEQFF. In nucleotides, the CDR3 is TGTGCCAGCAGCTTAAGGTGGAGGGACCCTGAGCAGTTCTTC. The chain combines TRBV7-3 with TRBJ2-1; a weak D match, TRBD2 (6 bases). This CDR3 comprises 14 residues. Trimming shortened V by 1 base and J by 9 bases, and 13 bases separated the two germline ends. Germline assignment: CDR1 SGHTA and CDR2 FQGTGA.

The V and J genes are TRBV27 and TRBJ1-1, with TRBD1 identical over 7 bases. Unmatched junction bases numbered 5, after V lost 6 bases and J lost 1 base. The CDR3 is 14 amino acids. CDR1 is MNHEY, CDR2 SMNVEV, per germline (reference sequence). Here the CDR3 reads CASRGSGGNTEAFF. The CDR3 region has the DNA TGTGCCAGCAGAGGGTCAGGGGGGAACACTGAAGCTTTCTTT.

This clone was observed once. The chain couples TRBV5-1 to TRBJ2-3; no clear D gene. Germline CDR1 SGHRS, CDR2 YFSETQ. With 1 base removed from V and 0 bases from J, the gap between germline ends came to 12 bases. This CDR3 region has 16 residues. The CDR3 DNA is TGCGCCAGCAGCTTGCCAGTAGGAAGCAGCACAGATACGCAGTATTTT. This sequence encodes CASSLPVGSSTDTQYF. The complete variable domain, with remaining parts taken from reference TRBV5-1 and TRBJ2-3, reads KAGVTQTPRYLIKTRGQQVTLSCSPISGHRSVSWYQQTPGQGLQFLFEYFSETQRNKGNFPGRFSGRQFSNSRSEMNVSTLELGDSALYLCASSLPVGSSTDTQYFGPGTRLTVL.

The V gene is TRBV6-4, the J gene TRBJ2-5; a weak D match, TRBD1 (5 bases). This CDR3 has 19 amino acids. The V gene's germline CDR1 is MRHNA and CDR2 SNTAGT. With 5 bases removed from V and 1 base from J, the gap between germline ends came to 26 bases. The CDR3 loop is CASSPPGCDRARLQETQYF. The DNA of the CDR3 is TGTGCCAGCAGTCCCCCCGGGTGCGACAGAGCACGACTCCAAGAGACCCAGTACTTC.

The chain has TRBV5-1 and TRBJ2-6; D possibly corresponds to TRBD2 (6 bases). Germline CDR1 is SGHRS and CDR2 is YFSETQ. Trimming pared 7 bases from V and 1 base from J, leaving 12 bases between. CDR3 size: 15 residues. The DNA of the CDR3 is TGCGCCAGCCACCCGGGGGAATCTGGGGCCAACGTCCTGACTTTC. Protein product: CASHPGESGANVLTF.

A single count supports this clone. The CDR3 here is CASSLRGPAGEKNIQYF. The DNA of the CDR3 is TGTGCCAGCAGCTTAAGGGGGCCAGCGGGGGAAAAAAACATTCAGTACTTC. The J gene is TRBJ2-4, the V gene TRBV11-2; D might be TRBD2 (8 bases). Germline V gene lookup returns CDR1 SGHAT and CDR2 FQNNGV. Trimming left V 2 bases short and J 4 bases short, with 18 bases between. The length of the CDR3 is 17 residues.

Concerning this clone itself: The sample contains more than one DNA sequence encoding this CDR3. This chain joins TRBV18 and TRBJ1-1; D possibly corresponds to TRBD1 (5 bases). From germline, CDR1 is KGHSH and CDR2 LQKENI. The V end was cut by 3 bases, the J end by 4 bases, with 9 bases between. There are 13 residues in the CDR3. CDR3: CASSPGQVTEAFF. Here the CDR3 DNA reads TGTGCCAGCTCACCTGGACAAGTCACTGAAGCTTTCTTT.

The sample holds one count of this clone. The rearrangement links TRBV10-3 to TRBJ1-4; 7 nucleotides line up with TRBD1. This CDR3 is 14 amino acids long. Trimming cost V 6 bases and J 4 bases; bases outside gene matches: 5. From germline, CDR1 is ENHRY and CDR2 SYGVKD. This chain's CDR3 is CAIRRQGGNEKLFF. CDR3 nucleotides: TGTGCCATCAGGCGACAGGGCGGTAATGAAAAACTGTTTTTT.

The chain combines TRBV10-2 with TRBJ2-2; D perhaps matches TRBD2 (6 bases). Trimming took off 10 bases at V and 2 bases at J, with 17 bases between the two ends. The CDR3 length is 15 residues. The germline CDR1 and CDR2 sequences are WSHSY and SAAADI. CDR3 sequence (DNA): TGCGCCACCCTGGGCGGGGTGACTAACACCGGGGAGCTGTTTTTT. Protein: CATLGGVTNTGELFF.